This T cell receptor beta chain was recorded in a study of tumor-infiltrating lymphocytes in primary liver carcinoma. Study information: Samples gave roughly 3.65 to 7.13 million productive TCRbeta reads, similar across tissue types.

The template, around 520 ng total RNA, yielded TCR beta cDNA made with a constant-region primer. Amplification in three nested multiplex PCR rounds with slightly modified ARM-PCR gave rise to TCR beta libraries. Amplification in the first two PCR rounds was performed using TRBV1-TRBV30 forward primers and a C-beta reverse primer for roughly 9 cycles each. TCRdb called the multiplex PCR reads again in MiXCR, with one record for every CDR3 protein. Among 48,000 or so distinct CDR3 sequences listed, roughly 77% were seen once. Taking about 19-32 mg of unsorted bulk tissue, the authors co-extracted RNA and DNA. This clonotype has at least ten counts. The antigen is undetermined. Study-wide results and caveats: Tumor top-250-clone fractions significantly exceeded those of blood (p = 0.039).

Germline loops: CDR1 MNHEY, CDR2 SVGAGI. The CDR3 totals 17 residues. The V end was cut by 4 bases, the J end by 2 bases, with 17 bases between. This sequence originates from a man aged 40-49 years with primary liver carcinoma and hepatitis B virus infection. The V call is TRBV6-5, the J call TRBJ2-2; possibly TRBD1 for D (5 bases). The source material was liver tumor tissue from sampling region 3. Subset in this sample: tumor region T3, left-lateral pole. DNA for the CDR3: TGTGCCAGCAGTTCCCGTCCCCCAGGGTTAAACACCGGGGAGCTGTTTTTT. Protein: CASSSRPPGLNTGELFF.